Below, 8 T cell receptor beta chains from the same sample are listed, as sequenced in a study of monozygotic twins with cystic fibrosis. Assay: immunoSEQ multiplex PCR; the TCRdb copy retains only in-frame clones and omits some. The table has 30,000 or so clones, 92% seen once. The sample was blood. The receptors stem from a girl aged 2-10 years with cystic fibrosis.

J is TRBJ1-5 and V is TRBV7-2; no clear D. CDR1 SGHTA and CDR2 FQGNSA come from the germline V gene. CDR3 size: 15 residues. Trimming pared 0 bases from V and 5 bases from J, leaving 11 bases between. CDR3 protein: CASSLAGGPHQPQHF. The CDR3 DNA is TGTGCCAGCAGCTTAGCGGGTGGTCCGCATCAGCCCCAGCATTTT.

This clone was seen just once. The chain links TRBV7-9 to TRBJ1-2, with 7 bases lining up with TRBD1. V gave up 4 bases and J gave up 2 bases; unmatched junction bases: 13. CDR1 is SEHNR, CDR2 FQNEAQ, per germline (reference sequence). The CDR3 covers 17 residues. CDR3 in amino acids: CASSSPARDRSNYGYTF. Written as DNA, the CDR3 is TGTGCCAGCAGCTCCCCGGCACGGGACAGATCAAACTATGGCTACACCTTC.

V gene TRBV27 combines with J gene TRBJ1-2, with TRBD1 matching over 10 bases. This CDR3 comprises 14 residues. The germline gives CDR1 MNHEY, CDR2 SMNVEV (reference sequence). The V gene end was trimmed by 6 bases and the J gene end by 7 bases; junction bases not matched to a gene: 8. CDR3 loop: CASRSTGGRGGYTF. DNA of the CDR3: TGTGCCAGCAGATCGACAGGGGGCCGAGGTGGCTACACCTTC.

This chain uses TRBV5-1 with TRBJ1-1; D call uncertain. The CDR3 is 13 residues long. Trimming shortened V by 1 base and J by 3 bases, and 7 bases separated the two germline ends. Germline CDR1 SGHRS, CDR2 YFSETQ. The CDR3 nucleotides are TGCGCCAGCAGCTTGAGAGTGGACACTGAAGCTTTCTTT. It yields the protein CASSLRVDTEAFF. Based on the CDR3 plus reference TRBV5-1 and TRBJ1-1, the full variable domain is KAGVTQTPRYLIKTRGQQVTLSCSPISGHRSVSWYQQTPGQGLQFLFEYFSETQRNKGNFPGRFSGRQFSNSRSEMNVSTLELGDSALYLCASSLRVDTEAFFGQGTRLTVV.

The gene calls are TRBV6-6 and TRBJ2-7; no definite D call. The V end lost 2 bases, the J end lost 0 bases, and 5 bases lay between the germline ends. CDR3 length: 13 residues. The germline gives CDR1 MNHNY, CDR2 SVGAGI (reference sequence). The CDR3 here is CASSYGISYEQYF. DNA of the CDR3: TGTGCCAGCAGTTACGGGATCTCCTACGAGCAGTACTTC.

The chain uses TRBV7-9 and TRBJ2-1, with D possibly being TRBD1 (6 bases). V shed 1 base and J shed 9 bases, with 16 bases lying between them. The V gene's germline CDR1 is SEHNR and CDR2 FQNEAQ (reference sequence). The CDR3 is 15 residues long. CDR3 amino acids: CASSLVVGASAEQFF. The CDR3 DNA reads as TGTGCCAGCAGCTTAGTAGTGGGGGCTTCGGCTGAGCAGTTCTTC.

The chain recombines TRBV5-4 with TRBJ2-1, with no clear D. In germline, CDR1 is SGHNT, CDR2 YYREEE (reference sequence). V was pared by 2 bases and J by 3 bases, with 9 bases between. CDR3 length equals 14 residues. The CDR3 loop is CASSLWGIYNEQFF. The CDR3 region has the DNA TGTGCCAGCAGCTTATGGGGTATCTACAATGAGCAGTTCTTC.

The chain uses TRBV5-1 and TRBJ2-3, with TRBD1 as a possible D gene (7 bases). The CDR3 loop spans 14 amino acids. V was trimmed by 6 bases and J by 3 bases, leaving 14 bases between them. Germline values: CDR1 SGHRS, CDR2 YFSETQ. The CDR3 bases are TGCGCCAGCATGCGGGACAGCACTACAGATACGCAGTATTTT. Amino acids: CASMRDSTTDTQYF.